This is a list of T cell receptor beta chains from one sample in a study of blood T cell repertoires in COVID-19. The method was immunoSEQ multiplex PCR; TCRdb's version includes in-frame clones alone and lacks a portion of them. The data show 430,000 or so clones, roughly 90% seen once. The sequencing sample was made of PBMCs or T cells enriched from blood (not recorded which). All receptors derive from a woman in her thirties or forties who had recovered from COVID-19. Both conserved end residues are part of each CDR3. D genes are given only for firm matches. Clone size is not always given. Where it is, it says once, few, many or a class for expanded clones.

TRBV2	17	.	TRBJ1-6	.	TGTGCCAGCAGCGTCCCTGGGGCCAGCAGGGAGGAAAAATCCCTCCACTTT	CASSVPGASREEKSLHF
TRBV7-2	15	TRBD2	TRBJ2-3	.	TGTGCCAGCAGCTTAGGACTAGCGGGAGCAGATACGCAGTATTTT	CASSLGLAGADTQYF
TRBV6-1	13	.	TRBJ1-1	.	TGTGCCAGCAGTGAAACTGGGAACACTGAAGCTTTCTTT	CASSETGNTEAFF
TRBV3-1/TRBV3-2	16	TRBD1	TRBJ1-1	.	TGTGCCAGCAGCCCAACAGGGGGTTTAATGAACACTGAAGCTTTCTTT	CASSPTGGLMNTEAFF
TRBV28	15	TRBD1	TRBJ1-2	.	TGTGCCAGCAGCACCGGGACAGGGGGCAACTATGGCTACACCTTC	CASSTGTGGNYGYTF
TRBV19	20	.	TRBJ2-6	.	TGTGCCAGTAGTACCGGGGGATTATGGGACAGTGCTCCTGGGGCCAACGTCCTGACTTTC	CASSTGGLWDSAPGANVLTF
TRBV5-4	17	TRBD1	TRBJ2-3	.	TGTGCCAGCAGCAAAATGACAGGGGGCCCTGGAACCGATACGCAGTATTTT	CASSKMTGGPGTDTQYF
TRBV9	20	.	TRBJ1-3	.	TGTGCCAGCAGCGTAGGGCACCGGGGGTACCAGGGTTCCTTTGGAAACACCATATATTTT	CASSVGHRGYQGSFGNTIYF
TRBV27	13	TRBD1	TRBJ1-2	.	TGTGCCAGCAGCTTACAGGGGGCGGGTGGCTACACCTTC	CASSLQGAGGYTF
TRBV10-3	14	TRBD2	TRBJ2-1	.	TGTGCCATCAAACTAGCGGGAGATGGCAATGAGCAGTTCTTC	CAIKLAGDGNEQFF
TRBV7-2	16	TRBD2	TRBJ2-7	.	TGTGCCAGCAGCAGGCGGATAGGCGGGAGGGCCTACGAGCAGTACTTC	CASSRRIGGRAYEQYF
TRBV10-3	14	TRBD1	TRBJ1-5	.	TGTGCCATCAGTGGGACAGGGGTAGGTCAGCCCCAGCATTTT	CAISGTGVGQPQHF
TRBV9	14	TRBD2	TRBJ2-1	.	TGTGCCAGCAGCGGTAGCGGGAGGGTCCGCGAGCAGTTCTTC	CASSGSGRVREQFF
TRBV5-4	13	.	TRBJ2-1	.	TGTGCCAGCAGGCGGGAACTCTACAATGAGCAGTTCTTC	CASRRELYNEQFF
TRBV7-9	18	TRBD1	TRBJ1-5	.	TGTGCCAGCAGCCCCGGGACAGGGGGAATCTTTAGCAATCAGCCCCAGCATTTT	CASSPGTGGIFSNQPQHF
TRBV7-9	12	.	TRBJ1-5	.	TGTGCCAGCAGATCCTTCAATCAGCCCCAGCATTTT	CASRSFNQPQHF
TRBV19	15	.	TRBJ1-5	.	TGTGCCAGTAGTATAGCAGGGCTCCCGTATCAGCCCCAGCATTTT	CASSIAGLPYQPQHF
TRBV7-8	15	TRBD2	TRBJ2-3	.	TGTGCCAGCAGCTCACAGACTAGCAGCTCAGATACGCAGTATTTT	CASSSQTSSSDTQYF
TRBV27	17	TRBD1	TRBJ1-1	.	TGTGCCAGCAGTTTAGTAGGACAGGGGGCCGGTGACACTGAAGCTTTCTTT	CASSLVGQGAGDTEAFF
TRBV4-2	16	.	TRBJ2-7	.	TGTGCCAGCAGCCAAGACGGGAAAACTAGCTCCTACGAGCAGTACTTC	CASSQDGKTSSYEQYF
TRBV7-2	15	.	TRBJ2-1	few	TGTGCCAGCAGCCCCACCCCCGGGGCGGGAAATGAGCAGTTCTTC	CASSPTPGAGNEQFF
TRBV2	14	TRBD1	TRBJ1-6	.	TGTGCCAGCAGCATCCAGGGACAGGGGGCGGTTTTCCACTTT	CASSIQGQGAVFHF
TRBV9	15	.	TRBJ1-4	.	TGTGCCAGCAGCGTAGAGGGGGGGAAGAATGAAAAACTGTTTTTT	CASSVEGGKNEKLFF
TRBV6-2/TRBV6-3	15	.	TRBJ2-6	.	TGTGCCAGCAGTTACCGGAGGTCTGGGGCCAACGTCCTGACTTTC	CASSYRRSGANVLTF
TRBV4-3	17	.	TRBJ2-2	.	TGCGCCAGCAGCCGGTATGGACAGCGTGGAAACACCGGGGAGCTGTTTTTT	CASSRYGQRGNTGELFF
TRBV3-1/TRBV3-2	18	.	TRBJ1-2	.	TGTGCCAGCAGCCAAGATCTAATATGGGGAGAAGCTAACTATGGCTACACCTTC	CASSQDLIWGEANYGYTF
TRBV12-3/TRBV12-4	12	.	TRBJ1-1	.	TGTGCCAGCATTCAGGGGAACACTGAAGCTTTCTTT	CASIQGNTEAFF
TRBV28	15	.	TRBJ2-7	.	TGTGCCAGCAGTCGAGGGTCGACCTCCCACTACGAGCAGTACTTC	CASSRGSTSHYEQYF
TRBV19	16	TRBD1	TRBJ2-3	.	TGTGCCAGTAGTATCCTAGGACAGGCGAGCACAGATACGCAGTATTTT	CASSILGQASTDTQYF
TRBV6-5	14	TRBD1	TRBJ1-2	once	TGTGCCAGCAGTTACCCGGACAGGGAGGGTGGCTACACCTTC	CASSYPDREGGYTF
TRBV28	15	.	TRBJ1-2	.	TGTGCCAGCAGTCTTTCTCAGGGGCCTGTAGCTGGCTACACCTTC	CASSLSQGPVAGYTF
TRBV2	16	TRBD1	TRBJ1-5	.	TGTGCCAGCATCTCTGGGACAGGGGTGGGCAATCAGCCCCAGCATTTT	CASISGTGVGNQPQHF
TRBV4-3	15	.	TRBJ2-7	.	TGCGCCAGCAGCCAAGATCGCGGGTGGGGTTACGAGCAGTACTTC	CASSQDRGWGYEQYF
TRBV7-2	14	TRBD1	TRBJ2-7	once	TGTGCCAGCAGCCACGATAGGGACAGCTACGAGCAGTACTTC	CASSHDRDSYEQYF
TRBV24-1	16	TRBD2	TRBJ2-1	.	TGTGCCACCAGTGATTTTGGGGCTAGCGGCTACAATGAGCAGTTCTTC	CATSDFGASGYNEQFF
TRBV11-2	14	.	TRBJ1-3	few	TGTGCCAGCAGCTTTACGACAGGAGAAAACACCATATATTTT	CASSFTTGENTIYF
TRBV5-6	19	TRBD1	TRBJ2-7	.	TGTGCCAGCAGCTTGCCCCGGGACAGGGGAGAGAGGCGGGATCTCGAGCAGTACTTC	CASSLPRDRGERRDLEQYF
TRBV20-1	17	.	TRBJ2-1	.	TGCAGTGCTAGTTTTATTCTCGCTACCAATGAGCACAATGAGCAGTTCTTC	CSASFILATNEHNEQFF
TRBV7-8	15	.	TRBJ2-5	.	TGTGCCAGCAGCTTAGCGTGGAGAGCACAAGAGACCCAGTACTTC	CASSLAWRAQETQYF
TRBV18	15	TRBD1	TRBJ1-5	.	TGTGCCAGCTCACCTTCTGGGACAGGGTTGCAGCCCCAGCATTTT	CASSPSGTGLQPQHF
TRBV4-3	14	TRBD1	TRBJ1-1	.	TGCGCCAGCAGCTTACGGGACAGCCACACTGAAGCTTTCTTT	CASSLRDSHTEAFF
TRBV11-3	16	.	TRBJ2-1	.	TGTGCCAGCAGCTTAGACTATGAGGGACACTACAATGAGCAGTTCTTC	CASSLDYEGHYNEQFF
TRBV19	12	.	TRBJ2-1	.	TGTGCCAGTAGTAACATAGGGGTTGAGCAGTTCTTC	CASSNIGVEQFF
TRBV2	12	.	TRBJ1-1	.	TGTGCCAGCAGTGAGGTAGTAGAAGAAGCTTTCTTT	CASSEVVEEAFF
TRBV12-5	13	.	TRBJ1-2	few	TGTGCTAGTGGTTTCCAGGGTATGTTGGGCTACACCTTC	CASGFQGMLGYTF
TRBV4-3	15	TRBD1	TRBJ2-5	.	TGCGCCAGCAGCCTTACCCAGGGGGCCCAAGAGACCCAGTACTTC	CASSLTQGAQETQYF
TRBV6-5	16	TRBD1	TRBJ2-7	.	TGTGCCAGCAGTTATGTGGGACAGGGGAAATCCTACGAGCAGTACTTC	CASSYVGQGKSYEQYF
TRBV5-1	16	TRBD2	TRBJ2-3	once	TGCGCCAGCACCCGGGGGACTAGCGCGAGCACAGATACGCAGTATTTT	CASTRGTSASTDTQYF
TRBV6-2/TRBV6-3	17	TRBD2	TRBJ2-1	once	TGTGCCAGCAGTTACTCCCTGCGGGGGTTCGCAAACAATGAGCAGTTCTTC	CASSYSLRGFANNEQFF
TRBV7-8	15	.	TRBJ1-1	.	TGTGCCAGCAGCTTACTCTCAGGGATGAACACTGAAGCTTTCTTT	CASSLLSGMNTEAFF
TRBV19	15	.	TRBJ1-5	.	TGTGCCAGTAGTATTAACAGGGATTCCCATCAGCCCCAGCATTTT	CASSINRDSHQPQHF
TRBV2	14	.	TRBJ1-2	.	TGTGCCAGCAGTGAAAAAGGACATACCTATGGCTACACCTTC	CASSEKGHTYGYTF
TRBV5-6	15	.	TRBJ1-5	.	TGTGCCAGCAGCTTGGGCGGACAAATCAATCAGCCCCAGCATTTT	CASSLGGQINQPQHF
TRBV18	13	.	TRBJ2-1	.	TGTGCCAGCCGTCCGACTACGGTCGATGAGCAGTTCTTC	CASRPTTVDEQFF
TRBV4-3	17	TRBD2	TRBJ2-3	.	TGCGCCAGCAGCCGAGGTGGGGGACTAGCGAGCACAGATACGCAGTATTTT	CASSRGGGLASTDTQYF
TRBV5-4	15	TRBD1	TRBJ1-2	.	TGTGCCAGCAGCTTGGGGGGACAGGGGGTCTATGGCTACACCTTC	CASSLGGQGVYGYTF
TRBV24-1	15	TRBD1	TRBJ2-1	.	TGTGCCACCAGTGACCCCGGACAGGGGGCCGATGAGCAGTTCTTC	CATSDPGQGADEQFF